This TCR beta chain was identified during a study of CD8 T cells in ankylosing spondylitis (dated by TCRdb to the late 2010s). A note on the overall study: To find TCR variants linked to disease, the study profiled T cell receptor beta repertoires in ankylosing spondylitis patients and healthy donors. Samples of peripheral blood were taken, and for ankylosing spondylitis patients, synovial fluid was collected as well. The full study cohort comprised around 25 ankylosing spondylitis patients and roughly 100 healthy donors.

From the cysteine through the phenylalanine, the CDR3 covers 17 amino acids. The retained sequence is limited to the CDR3, 51 bases, with the frame set at the first base. The junction shows trimming of 8 bases on V and 0 bases on J, plus 17 bases between the germline ends. In the germline V gene, CDR1 corresponds to MDHEN and CDR2 to SYDVKM. The sample holds many counts of this clonotype. Its specific antigen is unknown. No quality values exist for individual bases; no much larger clone is one base distant. What the research found in general, with its limitations: In peripheral blood, the disease-linked clones were found at relatively low frequencies and had a CD8+ phenotype. Some TCR beta motif variants had previously been reported in synovial fluid and blood of reactive arthritis patients, which suggested common disease-initiation mechanisms. Blood from ankylosing spondylitis patients appeared to be characterized by a TCR beta motif composed of roughly eight highly homologous amino acid variants. The disease-linked clones were reported to be significantly enriched in matched synovial fluid samples from ankylosing spondylitis patients.

The sequencing machine was an Illumina HiSeq 2500. Quantitative 5'-RACE with molecular barcodes was used to prepare TCR beta libraries. The original methods were these. A new computational method, built on a probabilistic model of VDJ rearrangement, was used to identify disease-linked TCR variants. TCRdb ran its own pipeline on the public reads, namely fastp trimming at Q25 and MiXCR clone calling, and kept in-frame beta chains. One record per CDR3 amino acid sequence lists the most common genes and DNA. TCRdb, not the original authors, processed these V and J calls. This sample holds some 220,000 distinct CDR3 sequences; around 7.9% were observed only once. Around 14% of the sample comes from the top ten.

Material for sequencing was blood, either unsorted or a sorted T cell fraction (not recorded which). This TCR was recovered from a male donor with ankylosing spondylitis. The chain links TRBV28 with TRBJ1-6, with the identity of the D gene unclear. The CDR3 here reads CASSLNGVDSYNSPLHF. The nucleotide sequence is TGTGCCAGCTCTTTGAATGGGGTGGACTCCTATAATTCACCCCTCCACTTT.